The 27 T cell receptor beta chains below all came from one sample that was sequenced in a study of CD8+ T cells in alopecia areata. RNA was isolated and reverse transcribed to cDNA, the sequencing template. The assay was immunoSEQ multiplex PCR, and TCRdb's table has in-frame clones only and misses some. This table has around 100,000 clones, 85% to 90% appearing once. Treatment described: oral pan-JAK inhibitor, 5-10 mg twice daily. The sequencing used CD8+ T cells sorted from blood, collected between weeks 30 and 35, from a patient treated with tofacitinib. Source of these receptors: a human donor with alopecia areata.

The CDR3 DNA follows: TGCAGCGCTCTAGCGGGAGGGTTCTACGAGCAGTACTTC. Residues: CSALAGGFYEQYF. The rearrangement uses TRBV29-1 and TRBJ2-7, with 12 bases that match TRBD2. Germline assignment: CDR1 SQVTM and CDR2 ANQGSEA. V gave up 7 bases and J gave up 3 bases; unmatched junction bases: 4. The length of the CDR3 is 13 residues.

The gene calls are TRBV19 and TRBJ2-7; the D gene is possibly TRBD1 (6 bases). V lost 3 bases and J 4 bases, leaving 16 bases between the germline ends. This CDR3 spans 15 amino acids. Germline CDR1 LNHDA, CDR2 SQIVND (reference sequence). This CDR3 is CASSIGMDSFYEQYF. CDR3 bases: TGTGCCAGTAGTATTGGAATGGACAGTTTTTACGAGCAGTACTTC.

The J gene is TRBJ2-7, the V gene TRBV9; tentative D call: TRBD2 (7 bases). Germline CDR1 SGDLS, CDR2 YYNGEE. V dropped 2 bases and J dropped 6 bases, with 12 bases sitting between them. The CDR3 is made up of 13 amino acids. The CDR3 sequence is CASSVSGGGEQYF. For the CDR3, the DNA is TGTGCCAGCAGCGTCTCGGGGGGCGGCGAGCAGTACTTC.

This rearrangement joins TRBV4-1 to TRBJ2-1; D gene ambiguous. Germline lookup yields CDR1 MGHRA and CDR2 YSYEKL. The V end lost 5 bases, the J end lost 3 bases, and 11 bases lay between the germline ends. The CDR3 is 14 amino acids. CDR3 sequence (DNA): TGCGCCAGCAGCTCCCAACAGAACTACAATGAGCAGTTCTTC. It codes for CASSSQQNYNEQFF.

The rearrangement links TRBV30 to TRBJ2-2; D not resolved. Germline CDR1 GTSNPN, CDR2 SVGIG (reference sequence). This CDR3 comprises 14 residues. The V end lost 4 bases, the J end lost 6 bases, and 15 bases lay between the germline ends. CDR3 protein: CAWNWVQLSGELFF. The CDR3 DNA follows: TGTGCCTGGAACTGGGTCCAGTTGTCCGGGGAGCTGTTTTTT.

V is TRBV6-4 and J is TRBJ2-1; perhaps TRBD1 as D (5 bases). The germline V gene encodes CDR1 MRHNA and CDR2 SNTAGT. V dropped 2 bases and J dropped 8 bases, with 16 bases sitting between them. This CDR3 comprises 15 residues. CDR3 in DNA: TGTGCCAGCAGTGACGGGCAGGGCGCAGTCTATGAGCAGTTCTTC. Translated, it gives CASSDGQGAVYEQFF.

The sample holds a few counts of this clone. This chain joins TRBV27 and TRBJ2-6; the D is unclear. The V and J ends lost 2 bases and 0 bases respectively, with 5 bases between them. The CDR3 sequence is 15 residues long. CDR1 is MNHEY and CDR2 is SMNVEV in the germline V gene (reference sequence). This CDR3 is CASSLIPSGANVLTF. The CDR3 bases are TGTGCCAGCAGTTTAATACCCTCTGGGGCCAACGTCCTGACTTTC.

This chain joins TRBV29-1 and TRBJ1-2, with no clear D. The V gene's germline CDR1 is SQVTM and CDR2 ANQGSEA. The CDR3 spans 13 residues. Trimming pared 0 bases from V and 6 bases from J, leaving 11 bases between. For the CDR3, the DNA is TGCAGCGTTGAAGAAGTGGACGCCGATGGCTACACCTTC. Encoded protein: CSVEEVDADGYTF.

J is TRBJ2-3 and V is TRBV5-4; D is undetermined. Germline CDR1 SGHNT, CDR2 YYREEE (reference sequence). CDR3 length: 12 amino acids. V was pared by 0 bases and J by 5 bases, with 4 bases between. Written as DNA, the CDR3 is TGTGCCAGCAGCTTGGGGGGAGATACGCAGTATTTT. The encoded protein is CASSLGGDTQYF.

This clone occurred a few times. The chain employs TRBV29-1 and TRBJ2-1, with unresolved D. From germline, CDR1 is SQVTM and CDR2 ANQGSEA. The CDR3 is 14 amino acids. Trimming took off 0 bases at V and 7 bases at J, with 13 bases between the two ends. The CDR3 nucleotides read TGCAGCGTTGAAGATCCACAAGGGCCTAATGAGCAGTTCTTC. This sequence encodes CSVEDPQGPNEQFF.

This chain connects TRBV5-1 to TRBJ2-7, with D perhaps matching TRBD1 (5 bases). Between the trimmed V and J ends, which lost 5 bases and 4 bases, there was a span of 10 bases. This CDR3 is 12 amino acids long. Germline V lookup: CDR1 SGHRS, CDR2 YFSETQ. CDR3 sequence: CASSDSKYEQYF. In DNA form, the CDR3 reads TGCGCCAGCAGTGACAGCAAGTACGAGCAGTACTTC.

The V call is TRBV6-5, the J call TRBJ2-7; no clear D. Per germline, CDR1 MNHEY and CDR2 SVGAGI. The V end lost 6 bases, the J end lost 0 bases, and 9 bases lay between the germline ends. The CDR3 has 13 residues. The CDR3 bases are TGTGCCAGCAGACGTCCAGTCTCCTACGAGCAGTACTTC. This encodes CASRRPVSYEQYF.

For the CDR3, the DNA is TGTGCCAGCGGGACAACTGGAGGCTACACCTTC. Translation: CASGTTGGYTF. This rearrangement joins TRBV27 to TRBJ1-2; tentative D call: TRBD1 (6 bases). This CDR3 region has 11 residues. Germline CDR1 reads MNHEY; CDR2 reads SMNVEV (reference sequence). V lost 8 bases, J lost 8 bases, and 12 bases lay in between.

The chain couples TRBV27 to TRBJ1-1; D is ambiguous. V lost 2 bases and J 4 bases, leaving 5 bases between the germline ends. The germline gives CDR1 MNHEY, CDR2 SMNVEV (reference sequence). This CDR3 is built from 12 residues. CDR3 amino acids: CASSLSGTEAFF. The CDR3 DNA is TGTGCCAGCAGTTTAAGTGGCACTGAAGCTTTCTTT.

The J gene is TRBJ2-1, the V gene TRBV14; D not certain. Trimming pared 4 bases from V and 9 bases from J, leaving 10 bases between. The CDR3 has 12 amino acids. Germline V gives CDR1 SGHDN, CDR2 FVKESK. Here the CDR3 reads CASSLGLSEQFF. CDR3 bases: TGTGCCAGCAGCCTAGGGCTAAGTGAGCAGTTCTTC.

The chain has TRBV29-1 and TRBJ2-2; 7 bases are shared with TRBD1. V shed 7 bases and J 3 bases; nucleotides not matched to a gene: 14. CDR3 length: 16 residues. Looked up from germline, CDR1 is SQVTM and CDR2 is ANQGSEA. The CDR3 coding sequence is TGCAGCGGGGCCGGGGCAGGGGGAAGGTACACCGGGGAGCTGTTTTTT. This translates into CSGAGAGGRYTGELFF.

The chain combines TRBV7-3 with TRBJ2-7; D is possibly TRBD1 (6 bases). The CDR3 loop spans 13 amino acids. Trimming took 5 bases from V and 6 from J, leaving 14 bases between them. Germline CDR1 is SGHTA and CDR2 is FQGTGA. CDR3 sequence (DNA): TGTGCCAGCAGCGAAACAGGGCCCGGCGAGCAGTACTTC. It yields the protein CASSETGPGEQYF.

In this sample, this clone turned up a few times. The V gene is TRBV11-2, the J gene TRBJ2-1; 8 positions match TRBD2. V was pared by 1 base and J by 4 bases, with 6 bases of the junction left unmatched. Germline V gene sequence: CDR1 SGHAT, CDR2 FQNNGV. The CDR3 length is 16 residues. CDR3 region: CASSLVLLADYNEQFF. DNA of the CDR3: TGTGCCAGCAGCTTAGTTCTACTAGCGGATTACAATGAGCAGTTCTTC.

CDR3 DNA: TGTGCCAGCAGCCCCCCGCTTCAGGGGTCCTACGAGCAGTACTTC. It translates to CASSPPLQGSYEQYF. The chain employs TRBV7-9 and TRBJ2-7, with D possibly being TRBD1 (6 bases). The V gene's germline CDR1 is SEHNR and CDR2 FQNEAQ (reference sequence). This CDR3 is built from 15 residues. V gave up 5 bases and J gave up 1 base, with 15 bases separating them.

This clone was seen only a few times. The chain recombines TRBV29-1 with TRBJ2-7; D not resolved. This CDR3 is built from 12 residues. Germline V gene data show CDR1 as SQVTM and CDR2 as ANQGSEA. The V and J ends lost 3 bases and 0 bases respectively, with 6 bases between them. CDR3 bases: TGCAGCGTTGAGGACGTCTCCTACGAGCAGTACTTC. Its protein is CSVEDVSYEQYF.

This sequence joins TRBV5-6 and TRBJ2-7; a weak D match, TRBD1 (5 bases). The length of the CDR3 is 15 residues. In germline, CDR1 is SGHDT, CDR2 YYEEEE. V lost 3 bases and J 2 bases, leaving 15 bases between the germline ends. The CDR3 nucleotides read TGTGCCAGCAGCTCAAGACGACAGCGCCCCTACGAGCAGTACTTC. This sequence encodes CASSSRRQRPYEQYF.

V is TRBV25-1 and J is TRBJ2-7; D gene uncertain. The CDR3 is made up of 11 amino acids. Trimming removed 3 bases from V and 2 bases from J, with 2 bases in between. Germline loops: CDR1 MGHDK, CDR2 SYGVNS. CDR3 DNA: TGTGCCAGCAGTGACACCTACGAGCAGTACTTC. This encodes CASSDTYEQYF.

The V and J genes are TRBV7-6 and TRBJ1-1; 7 nucleotides align to TRBD1. Trimming cost V 5 bases and J 0 bases; bases outside gene matches: 12. CDR1 is SGHVS and CDR2 is FNYEAQ in the germline V gene. The CDR3 totals 17 residues. CDR3 DNA: TGTGCCAGCAGCCCGACAGGGAAATTGGTCATGAACACTGAAGCTTTCTTT. Protein: CASSPTGKLVMNTEAFF.

This clone showed up just a few times. The chain employs TRBV7-8 and TRBJ2-5, with D perhaps TRBD2 (6 bases). The CDR3 loop spans 17 amino acids. V lost 5 bases to trimming and J lost 3 bases, with 22 bases between them. Germline lookup yields CDR1 SGHVS and CDR2 FQNEAQ. CDR3 DNA: TGTGCCAGCAGCCCCAAGACCTATGGGACTTACGAAGAGACCCAGTACTTC. It is translated as CASSPKTYGTYEETQYF.

The rearrangement links TRBV12-5 to TRBJ2-1; D is ambiguous. This CDR3 spans 12 amino acids. Trimming took off 1 base at V and 10 bases at J, with 8 bases between the two ends. Germline V lookup: CDR1 LGHNT, CDR2 FRNRAP. The chain's CDR3 is CASGLGPSEQFF. In DNA, the CDR3 is TGTGCTAGTGGTTTGGGACCGTCGGAGCAGTTCTTC.

The chain has TRBV19 and TRBJ2-7; 10 bases are shared with TRBD1. This CDR3 has 14 amino acids. Germline CDR1 LNHDA, CDR2 SQIVND (reference sequence). V lost 8 bases to trimming and J lost 2 bases; unmatched junction nucleotides: 6. CDR3 loop: CASSTGTGAYEQYF. Written as DNA, the CDR3 is TGTGCCAGTTCGACCGGGACAGGGGCCTACGAGCAGTACTTC.

The rearrangement joins TRBV29-1 to TRBJ2-4; 7 nucleotides agree with TRBD1. Per germline, CDR1 SQVTM and CDR2 ANQGSEA. The junction had 7 bases not matched to a gene; V was cut back by 6 bases and J by 2 bases. CDR3 size: 14 residues. The CDR3 protein is CSVEGQRTKNIQYF. CDR3 nucleotide sequence: TGCAGCGTAGAGGGACAGAGAACCAAAAACATTCAGTACTTC.